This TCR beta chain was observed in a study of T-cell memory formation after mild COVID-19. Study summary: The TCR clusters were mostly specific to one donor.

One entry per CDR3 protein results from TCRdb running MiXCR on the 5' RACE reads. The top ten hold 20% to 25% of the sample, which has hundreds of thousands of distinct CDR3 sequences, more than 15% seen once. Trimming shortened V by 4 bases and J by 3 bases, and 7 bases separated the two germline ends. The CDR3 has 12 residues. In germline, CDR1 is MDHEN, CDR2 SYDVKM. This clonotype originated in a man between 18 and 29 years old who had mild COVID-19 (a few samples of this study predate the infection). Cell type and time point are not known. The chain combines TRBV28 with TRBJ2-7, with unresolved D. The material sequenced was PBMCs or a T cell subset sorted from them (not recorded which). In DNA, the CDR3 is TGTGCCAGCAGTTCCCAGAACTACGAGCAGTACGTC. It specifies CASSSQNYEQYV.